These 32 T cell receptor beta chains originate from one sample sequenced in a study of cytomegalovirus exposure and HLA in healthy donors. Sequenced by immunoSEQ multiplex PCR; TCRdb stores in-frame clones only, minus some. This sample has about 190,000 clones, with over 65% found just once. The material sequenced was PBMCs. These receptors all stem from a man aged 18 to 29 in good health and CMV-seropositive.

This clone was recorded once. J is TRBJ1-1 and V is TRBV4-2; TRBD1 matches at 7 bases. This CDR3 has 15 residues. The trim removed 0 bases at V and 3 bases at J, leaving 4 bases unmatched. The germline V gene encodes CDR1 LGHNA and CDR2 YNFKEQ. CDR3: CASSQERTGDTEAFF. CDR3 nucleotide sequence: TGTGCCAGCAGCCAAGAACGGACAGGCGACACTGAAGCTTTCTTT.

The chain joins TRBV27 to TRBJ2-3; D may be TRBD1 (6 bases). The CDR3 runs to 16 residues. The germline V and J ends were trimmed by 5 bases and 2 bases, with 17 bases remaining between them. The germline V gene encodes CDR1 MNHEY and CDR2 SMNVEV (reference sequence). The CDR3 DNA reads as TGTGCCAGCAGTCCGGGACAAAACTGGGTCACAGATACGCAGTATTTT. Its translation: CASSPGQNWVTDTQYF.

The CDR3: CAKKNPPQGVFQPQHF. The CDR3 DNA follows: TGTGCCAAGAAAAACCCCCCGCAGGGCGTCTTTCAGCCCCAGCATTTT. The chain employs TRBV25-1 and TRBJ1-5, with D possibly being TRBD1 (5 bases). With 10 bases removed from V and 6 bases from J, the gap between germline ends came to 25 bases. The CDR3 has 16 residues. Germline CDR1 reads MGHDK; CDR2 reads SYGVNS.

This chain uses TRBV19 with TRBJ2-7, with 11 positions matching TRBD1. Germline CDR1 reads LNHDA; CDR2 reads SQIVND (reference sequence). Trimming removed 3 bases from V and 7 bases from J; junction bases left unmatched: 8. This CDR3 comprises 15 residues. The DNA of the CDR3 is TGTGCCAGTAGTATGACCGGACAGGGGGCTTGGGAGCAGTACTTC. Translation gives CASSMTGQGAWEQYF.

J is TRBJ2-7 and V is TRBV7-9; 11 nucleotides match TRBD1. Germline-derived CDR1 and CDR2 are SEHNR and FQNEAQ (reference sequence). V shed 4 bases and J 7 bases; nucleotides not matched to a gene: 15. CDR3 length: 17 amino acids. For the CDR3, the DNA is TGTGCCAGCAGCTCCCCATCCCCGGACAGGGGGCTGGGGGAGCAGTACTTC. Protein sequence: CASSSPSPDRGLGEQYF. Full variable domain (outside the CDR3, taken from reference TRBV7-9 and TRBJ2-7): DTGVSQNPRHKITKRGQNVTFRCDPISEHNRLYWYRQTLGQGPEFLTYFQNEAQLEKSRLLSDRFSAERPKGSFSTLEIQRTEQGDSAMYLCASSSPSPDRGLGEQYFGPGTRLTVT.

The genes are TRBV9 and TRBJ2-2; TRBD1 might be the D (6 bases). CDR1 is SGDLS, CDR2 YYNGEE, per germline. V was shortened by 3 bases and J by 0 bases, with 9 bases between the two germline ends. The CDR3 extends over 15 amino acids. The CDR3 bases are TGTGCCAGCAGCGAGGACAGAGCGAACACCGGGGAGCTGTTTTTT. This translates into CASSEDRANTGELFF.

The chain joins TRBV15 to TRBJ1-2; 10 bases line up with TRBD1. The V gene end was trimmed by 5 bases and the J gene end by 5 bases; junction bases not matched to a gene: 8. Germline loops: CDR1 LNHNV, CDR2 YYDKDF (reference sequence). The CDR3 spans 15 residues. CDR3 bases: TGTGCCACCAGCGGAACATGGGACAGGGGTTATGGCTACACCTTC. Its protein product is CATSGTWDRGYGYTF.

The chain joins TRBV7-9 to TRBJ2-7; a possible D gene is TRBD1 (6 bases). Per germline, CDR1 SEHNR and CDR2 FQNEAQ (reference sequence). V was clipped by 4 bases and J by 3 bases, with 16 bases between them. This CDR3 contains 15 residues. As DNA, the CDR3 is TGTGCCAGCAGCTCTAGCTCCGGGACAAGCTACGAGCAGTACTTC. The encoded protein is CASSSSSGTSYEQYF. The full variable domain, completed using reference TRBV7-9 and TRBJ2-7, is DTGVSQNPRHKITKRGQNVTFRCDPISEHNRLYWYRQTLGQGPEFLTYFQNEAQLEKSRLLSDRFSAERPKGSFSTLEIQRTEQGDSAMYLCASSSSSGTSYEQYFGPGTRLTVT.

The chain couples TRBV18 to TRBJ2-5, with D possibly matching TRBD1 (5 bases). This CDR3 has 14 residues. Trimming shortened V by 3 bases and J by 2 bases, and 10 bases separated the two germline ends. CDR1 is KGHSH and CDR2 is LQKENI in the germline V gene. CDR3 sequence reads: CASSPRTPQETQYF. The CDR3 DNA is TGTGCCAGCTCACCGCGGACACCTCAAGAGACCCAGTACTTC.

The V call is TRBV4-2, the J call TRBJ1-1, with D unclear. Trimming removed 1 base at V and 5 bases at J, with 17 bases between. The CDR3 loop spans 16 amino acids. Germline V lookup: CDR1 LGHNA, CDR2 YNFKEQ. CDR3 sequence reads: CASSQGGYRPKTEAFF. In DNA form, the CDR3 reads TGTGCCAGCAGCCAAGGAGGATACCGGCCGAAGACTGAAGCTTTCTTT.

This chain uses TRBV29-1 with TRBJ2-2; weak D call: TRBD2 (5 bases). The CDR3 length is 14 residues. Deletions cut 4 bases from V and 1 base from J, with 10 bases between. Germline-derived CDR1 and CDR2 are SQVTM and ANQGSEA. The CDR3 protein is CSVGRTVNTGELFF. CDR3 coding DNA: TGCAGCGTTGGGAGGACGGTGAACACCGGGGAGCTGTTTTTT.

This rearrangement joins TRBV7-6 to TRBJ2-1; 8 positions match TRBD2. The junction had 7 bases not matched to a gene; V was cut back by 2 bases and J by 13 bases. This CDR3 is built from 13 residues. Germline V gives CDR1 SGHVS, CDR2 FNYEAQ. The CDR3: CASSLRAGEGQFF. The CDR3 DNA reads TGTGCCAGCAGCTTAAGAGCGGGAGAGGGACAGTTCTTC.

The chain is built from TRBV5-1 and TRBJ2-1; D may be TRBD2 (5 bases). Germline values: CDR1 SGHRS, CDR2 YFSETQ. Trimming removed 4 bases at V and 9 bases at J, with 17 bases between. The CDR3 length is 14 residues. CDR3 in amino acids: CASSPADLRGEQFF. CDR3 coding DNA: TGCGCCAGCAGCCCGGCGGACCTCCGGGGTGAGCAGTTCTTC.

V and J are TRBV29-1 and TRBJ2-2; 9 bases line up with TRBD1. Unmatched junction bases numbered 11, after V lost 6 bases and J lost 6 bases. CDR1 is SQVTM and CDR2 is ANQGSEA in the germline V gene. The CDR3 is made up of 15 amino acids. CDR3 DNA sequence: TGCAGCGTGTCCCCGGGACAGGGAGACTCCGGGGAGCTGTTTTTT. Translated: CSVSPGQGDSGELFF.

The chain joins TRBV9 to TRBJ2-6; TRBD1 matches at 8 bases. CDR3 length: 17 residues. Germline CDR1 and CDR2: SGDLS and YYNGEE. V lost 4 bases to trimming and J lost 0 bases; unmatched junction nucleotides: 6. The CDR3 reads CASSYGTGDSGANVLTF. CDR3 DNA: TGTGCCAGCAGCTACGGGACAGGAGACTCTGGGGCCAACGTCCTGACTTTC. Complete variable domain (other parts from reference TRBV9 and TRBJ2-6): DSGVTQTPKHLITATGQRVTLRCSPRSGDLSVYWYQQSLDQGLQFLIQYYNGEERAKGNILERFSAQQFPDLHSELNLSSLELGDSALYFCASSYGTGDSGANVLTFGAGSRLTVL.

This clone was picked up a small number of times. The CDR3 DNA is TGTGCCAGCAGTTTAGGCAGGGTCGATGAGCAGTTCTTC. It codes for CASSLGRVDEQFF. This chain uses TRBV28 with TRBJ2-1; the D gene is possibly TRBD1 (5 bases). The CDR3 runs to 13 residues. Between the trimmed V and J ends, which lost 2 bases and 8 bases, there was a span of 10 bases. Germline V gives CDR1 MDHEN, CDR2 SYDVKM.

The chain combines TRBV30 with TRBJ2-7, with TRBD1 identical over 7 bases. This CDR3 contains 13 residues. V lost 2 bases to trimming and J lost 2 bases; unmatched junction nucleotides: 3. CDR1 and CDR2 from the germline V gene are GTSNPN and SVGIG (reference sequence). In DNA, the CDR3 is TGTGCCTGGAGTCAGGGGGTGACCTACGAGCAGTACTTC. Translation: CAWSQGVTYEQYF.

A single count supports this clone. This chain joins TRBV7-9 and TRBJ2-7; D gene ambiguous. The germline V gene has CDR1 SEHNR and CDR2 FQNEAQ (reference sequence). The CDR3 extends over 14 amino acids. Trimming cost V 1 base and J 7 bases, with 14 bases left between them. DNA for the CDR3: TGTGCCAGCAGCTTAGGTAGCCTCCCTGGGGAGCAGTACTTC. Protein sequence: CASSLGSLPGEQYF.

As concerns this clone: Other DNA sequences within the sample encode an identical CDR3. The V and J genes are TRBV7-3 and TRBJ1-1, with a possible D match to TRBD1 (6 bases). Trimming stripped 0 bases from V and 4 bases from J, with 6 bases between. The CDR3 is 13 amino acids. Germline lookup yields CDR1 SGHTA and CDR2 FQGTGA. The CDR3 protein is CASSLTGGTEAFF. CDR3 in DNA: TGTGCCAGCAGCTTAACAGGGGGCACTGAAGCTTTCTTT.

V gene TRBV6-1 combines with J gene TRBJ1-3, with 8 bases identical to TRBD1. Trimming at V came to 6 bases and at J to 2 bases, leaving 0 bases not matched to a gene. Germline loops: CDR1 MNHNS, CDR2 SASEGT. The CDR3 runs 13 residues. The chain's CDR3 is CASRQGAGNTIYF. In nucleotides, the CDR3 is TGTGCCAGCAGACAGGGGGCTGGAAACACCATATATTTT.

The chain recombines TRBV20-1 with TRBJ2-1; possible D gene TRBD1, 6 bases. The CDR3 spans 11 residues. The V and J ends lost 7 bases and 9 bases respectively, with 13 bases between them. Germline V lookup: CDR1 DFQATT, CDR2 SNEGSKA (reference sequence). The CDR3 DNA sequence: TGCAGTGTAGGGACAACCGGTGAGCAGTTCTTC. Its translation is CSVGTTGEQFF.

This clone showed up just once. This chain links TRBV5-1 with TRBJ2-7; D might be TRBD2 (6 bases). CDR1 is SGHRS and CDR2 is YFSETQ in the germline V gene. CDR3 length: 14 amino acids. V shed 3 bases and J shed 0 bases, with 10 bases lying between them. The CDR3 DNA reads TGCGCCAGCAGCTCCCCGGGGGTCTCCTACGAGCAGTACTTC. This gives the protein CASSSPGVSYEQYF.

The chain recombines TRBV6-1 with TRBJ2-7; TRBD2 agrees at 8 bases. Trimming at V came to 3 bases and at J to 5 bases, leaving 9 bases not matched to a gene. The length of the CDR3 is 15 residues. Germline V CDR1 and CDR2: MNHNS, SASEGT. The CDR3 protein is CASSEEGTSSHEQYF. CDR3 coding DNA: TGTGCCAGCAGTGAGGAAGGGACTAGTTCCCACGAGCAGTACTTC.

Here the CDR3 reads CASSPRDRGYGYTF. In DNA form, the CDR3 reads TGTGCCAGCAGCCCACGGGACAGGGGATATGGCTACACCTTC. The chain is built from TRBV7-2 and TRBJ1-2, with 10 bases that match TRBD1. The junction had 5 bases not matched to a gene; V was cut back by 5 bases and J by 5 bases. Germline V lookup: CDR1 SGHTA, CDR2 FQGNSA. This CDR3 has 14 residues.

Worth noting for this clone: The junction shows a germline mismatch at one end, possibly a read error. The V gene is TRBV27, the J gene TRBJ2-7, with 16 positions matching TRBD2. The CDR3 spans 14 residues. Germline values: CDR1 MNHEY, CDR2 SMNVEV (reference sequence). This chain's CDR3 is CASKEGLAGGQTSF. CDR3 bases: TGTGCCAGCAAGGAGGGACTAGCGGGAGGGCAGACCAGCTTC.

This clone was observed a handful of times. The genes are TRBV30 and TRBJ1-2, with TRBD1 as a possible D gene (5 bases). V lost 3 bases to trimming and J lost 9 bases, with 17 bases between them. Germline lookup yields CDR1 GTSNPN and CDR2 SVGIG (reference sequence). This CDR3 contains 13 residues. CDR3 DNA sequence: TGTGCCTGGAGGGATGGATCTAGGGGTAGCTACACCTTC. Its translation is CAWRDGSRGSYTF.

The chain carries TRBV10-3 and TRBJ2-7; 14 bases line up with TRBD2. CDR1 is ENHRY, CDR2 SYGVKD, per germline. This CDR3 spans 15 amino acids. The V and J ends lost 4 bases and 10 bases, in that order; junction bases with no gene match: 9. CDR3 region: CAISVGLAGGQKQYF. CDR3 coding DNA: TGTGCCATCAGTGTCGGACTAGCGGGAGGACAGAAACAGTACTTC.

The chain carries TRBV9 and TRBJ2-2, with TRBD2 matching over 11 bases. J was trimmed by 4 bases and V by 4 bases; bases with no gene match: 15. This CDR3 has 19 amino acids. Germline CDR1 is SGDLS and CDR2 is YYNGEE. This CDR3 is CASSLGTSGQRLGTGELFF. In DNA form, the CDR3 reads TGTGCCAGCAGCCTCGGGACTAGCGGCCAACGGTTGGGCACCGGGGAGCTGTTTTTT.

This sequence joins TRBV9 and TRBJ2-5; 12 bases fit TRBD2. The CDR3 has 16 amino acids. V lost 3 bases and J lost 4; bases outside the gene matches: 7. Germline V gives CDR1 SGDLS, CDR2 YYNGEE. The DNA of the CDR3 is TGTGCCAGCAGCGACCTAGCGGGAGGGGCCGGAGAGACCCAGTACTTC. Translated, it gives CASSDLAGGAGETQYF.

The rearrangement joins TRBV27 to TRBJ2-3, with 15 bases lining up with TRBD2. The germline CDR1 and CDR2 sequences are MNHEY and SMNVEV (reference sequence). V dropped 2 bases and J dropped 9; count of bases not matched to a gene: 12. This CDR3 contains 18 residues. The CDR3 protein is CASSLPGLAGGPRGTQYF. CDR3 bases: TGTGCCAGCAGTTTACCCGGACTAGCGGGAGGGCCTCGGGGGACGCAGTATTTT.

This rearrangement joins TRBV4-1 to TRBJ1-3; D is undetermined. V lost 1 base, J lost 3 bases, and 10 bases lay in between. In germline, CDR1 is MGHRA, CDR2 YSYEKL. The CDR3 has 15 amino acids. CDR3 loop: CASSQGAGGGNTIYF. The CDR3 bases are TGCGCCAGCAGCCAAGGTGCAGGAGGTGGAAACACCATATATTTT.

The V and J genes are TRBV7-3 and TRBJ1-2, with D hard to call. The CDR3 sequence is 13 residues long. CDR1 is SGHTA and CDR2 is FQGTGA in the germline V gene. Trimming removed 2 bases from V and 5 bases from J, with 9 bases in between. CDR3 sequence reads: CASSLGQEYGYTF. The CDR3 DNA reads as TGTGCCAGCAGCTTAGGGCAGGAATATGGCTACACCTTC.